This T cell receptor (beta chain) was found in a study of cytomegalovirus exposure and HLA in healthy donors. The PCR contained 60 Vbeta and 13 Jbeta primers. Sequenced by immunoSEQ multiplex PCR; TCRdb stores in-frame clones only, minus some. The data show 120,000 to 150,000 clones, over 75% seen once. Findings of the study overall: A missense DCLRE1C variant was associated with V- and J-gene trimming of TCR beta chains in a later analysis, and an independent cohort replicated the association.

Points on this clone: What it recognizes is unknown.

Between the trimmed V and J ends, which lost 6 bases and 2 bases, there was a span of 10 bases. CDR1 SGHNT and CDR2 YENEEA come from the germline V gene. The CDR3 length is 13 residues. The receptor comes from a male donor in good health and CMV-seronegative. The sequencing sample was made of PBMCs. This chain uses TRBV11-3 with TRBJ1-1; possible D gene TRBD1, 6 bases. This CDR3 reads CASRRTANTEAFF. CDR3 DNA sequence: TGTGCCAGCAGGAGGACAGCAAACACTGAAGCTTTCTTT.